The clone carrying this T cell receptor beta chain was detected only a few times. The target antigen is unknown. This CDR3 is built from 14 residues. Germline CDR1 reads ENHRY; CDR2 reads SYGVKD. Trimming cost V 6 bases and J 3 bases; bases outside gene matches: 4. This specimen belongs to a study of TIL therapy for anti-PD-1-resistant metastatic lung cancer. Study findings and constraints: This highly selected cohort may not generalize to typical lung cancer patients. The baseline peripheral repertoire was partially replaced by infused TIL clonotypes that later decayed.

Time point here: pre-treatment sample, taken before nivolumab and TIL therapy. Adults with stage 4 NSCLC were enrolled in a phase I trial. The libraries were made with immunoSEQ v3. Sequenced by immunoSEQ multiplex PCR; TCRdb stores in-frame clones only, minus some. The sample shows approximately 22,000 clones, around 71% of them seen only once. The TCR comes from a person between 25 and 79 years old with non-small cell lung cancer. Sequenced here: blood, sampled at baseline. V gene TRBV10-3 combines with J gene TRBJ1-5; 8 bases map to TRBD1. CDR3 sequence (DNA): TGTGCCATCAGGGGGACAGGTAACAATCAGCCCCAGCATTTT. It encodes CAIRGTGNNQPQHF.